This T cell receptor beta chain was identified during a study of post-analysis software for immune sequencing data. On this clonotype: Its antigen is as yet unknown.

Study results and limitations: Higher frequency in patients than in controls was seen for a handful of TRBV segments, with TRBV5-6, TRBV5-1 and TRBV20-1 among them.

This CDR3 has 15 amino acids. The V and J ends lost 4 bases and 2 bases, in that order; junction bases with no gene match: 4. Sequencing libraries made from TCR beta cDNA carried unique molecular identifiers. Via MiXCR, TCRdb re-called the PCR reads, giving one row per CDR3 protein. The data contain approximately 570,000 distinct CDR3 sequences, roughly 45% of them seen just once; the ten biggest clones take up under 2%. The chain is built from TRBV12-3 or TRBV12-4 and TRBJ1-4; TRBD1 matches at 7 bases. The clonotype comes from a girl between 5 and 17 years old with multiple sclerosis. The specimen sequenced was blood. CDR3 bases: TGTGCCAGCAGTTCCTACAGGGGTACTAATGAAAAACTGTTTTTT. It yields the protein CASSSYRGTNEKLFF.